Sequencing of this T cell receptor beta chain was carried out in a study of CD8 T cells in ankylosing spondylitis. This clonotype was seen a few times. MiXCR, run by TCRdb on the 5' RACE reads, gives a single entry per CDR3 protein. The data hold 26,000 or so distinct CDR3 sequences, with 7.9% observed a single time. The TCR originated in a male donor with ankylosing spondylitis or in good health (not recorded which). The sequenced sample consisted of blood.

The CDR3 bases are TGCGCCAGCAGCTTGGATCCAGGGAGCTCCTACGAGCAGTACTTC. Its translation: CASSLDPGSSYEQYF. This chain connects TRBV5-1 to TRBJ2-7; D assignment may be TRBD1 or TRBD2 (5 bases each). The CDR3 is 15 residues long. V gave up 0 bases and J gave up 0 bases, with 10 bases separating them. Germline assignment: CDR1 SGHRS and CDR2 YFSETQ.